This section outlines one T cell receptor beta chain sequence together with its context. This clone was seen a few times. Which antigen it targets is not known. It has no much larger one-base neighbor in the sample; base qualities were not kept. The data derive from a study of a mutant IDH1 vaccine in newly diagnosed glioma (dated by TCRdb to about 2021). Describing the broader study: Vaccination began 4-6 weeks after radiotherapy alone, or alongside temozolomide cycles in the chemotherapy-containing groups. The approximately 30 treated patients were approximately 60% male and around 40% female, with a mean age of around 40 years. Before enrollment, most patients had been given radiochemotherapy with temozolomide as standard therapy, while the rest had received either radiotherapy alone or temozolomide alone. The week-35 safety follow-up was designated visit V12, and the week-47 end of study was designated visit V13. Peripheral blood samples were drawn at six visits, namely V03 (baseline), V05, V07, V10, V12 and V13. Longitudinal TCRB deep sequencing was performed for 20 to 30 treated patients wherever samples were available for exploratory analyses.

Reading the label with the study, this specimen's time point is: week 47, end of study. A 20-mer mutant IDH1 peptide at 300 micrograms in Montanide made up each vaccine dose, which was injected subcutaneously together with topical imiquimod. Patients were given eight vaccinations, in weeks 1, 3, 5, 7, 11, 15, 19 and 23, which matched visits V03 through V10. Donors had newly diagnosed WHO grade 3 or 4 IDH1-mutant astrocytomas with loss of nuclear ATRX. The samples were drawn from NOA16, a multicentre, single-arm, open-label phase I trial in Germany that tested a mutant IDH1 peptide vaccine in humans for the first time. Genomic DNA for TCRB sequencing was extracted from EDTA blood using the DNeasy Blood and Tissue Kit. Here V drops 4 bases and J drops 1 base, and the junction holds 8 bases not matched to any gene. The CDR3 contains 16 residues, cysteine and phenylalanine counted. The entry retains the CDR3 DNA only, 48 bases that are in frame from base 1. CDR1 ENHRY and CDR2 SYGVKD were looked up in the germline V gene.

Study-wide findings and limitations: Vaccine-induced immune responses across multiple MHC alleles were detected in 93.3% of patients. It was noted by the authors that analyses of patient blood samples could not be reproduced owing to sample limitations. Selection of PBMC samples for TCRB deep sequencing was based on availability. Pseudoprogression appeared unrelated to alterations in the top peripheral T cell clonotypes detected by TCRB sequencing.

Preparation of the library involved the immunoSEQ multiplex PCR assay. The hsTCRB Kit was used according to the manufacturer's protocol to amplify rearranged TCR beta chain sequences. An Illumina MiSeq was used to sequence the TCRB libraries. In the authors' own workflow: The proprietary platform of the kit vendor was used for demultiplexing, trimming and gene mapping. In TCRdb, the immuneACCESS table is reduced to in-frame sequences with V and J assigned. These tables do not hold every clone; where another copy was compared, an unresolved V gene accounts for under half, and the others remain unexplained. Clonal size and the V and J genes are those of that table, whereas D and trimming came from the DNA. In this sample the table shows 35,000 to 45,000 clones, 60% to 85% of which occur a single time. Roughly 10% of the sample is held by the ten biggest clonotypes.

The sample consisted of PBMCs, taken from a glioma patient whose treatment included an IDH1 peptide vaccine. The source of this sequence is a middle-aged man with glioma. The chain joins TRBV10-3 to TRBJ2-5, and 8 bases in between align with TRBD2. DNA sequence: TGTGCCATCAGTGGTGCGGCGGGAGGATTCCAAGAGACCCAGTACTTC. It is translated as CAISGAAGGFQETQYF.